This TCR beta chain came from a study of blood T cell repertoires in COVID-19. About the research overall: Samples of COVID-19 (acute and convalescent) were obtained from the United States, Italy and Spain. T cells, B-cell-depleted T cells, or PBMCs supplied cDNA or gDNA.

V lost 0 bases to trimming and J lost 5 bases, with 16 bases between them. Germline V gene sequence: CDR1 MNHEY, CDR2 SVGAGI. This CDR3 comprises 16 residues. Original processing methods: Reference gene primer amplification gave nucleated cell count estimates. TCRdb keeps only in-frame clones here, not all; method: immunoSEQ multiplex PCR. That table supplies the V and J calls and clone size; D and trimming were determined from the DNA. The sample carries around 120,000 clones, 78% recorded once. The receptor comes from a man between 65 and 85 years old with acute or convalescent COVID-19. The V gene is TRBV6-5, the J gene TRBJ1-2; perhaps TRBD1 as D (5 bases). The sequencing input was peripheral blood. The CDR3 protein is CASSYSTGGKIYGYTF. CDR3 nucleotides: TGTGCCAGCAGTTACTCGACGGGGGGGAAGATTTATGGCTACACCTTC.